Reported below is one TCR beta chain. Its target is unknown. This sample is part of a study of cytomegalovirus exposure and HLA in healthy donors. General study points: Some TCR beta chains (around 180 of them) were listed as cytomegalovirus-associated.

Repertoires were generated with immunoSEQ multiplex PCR, while TCRdb's copy carries only in-frame clones and drops some. The sample yields under 75,000 clones, approximately 97% seen once. The junction had 7 bases not matched to a gene; V was cut back by 7 bases and J by 4 bases. The CDR3 is 14 amino acids. Germline V gives CDR1 MDHEN, CDR2 SYDVKM. This rearrangement joins TRBV28 to TRBJ1-1; 9 nucleotides agree with TRBD1. The sequence was obtained from a woman in her late teens or twenties in good health and CMV-seropositive. Sequenced sample: PBMCs. The CDR3 DNA follows: TGTGCCAGCATACACAGGGGGCAAATCACTGAAGCTTTCTTT. Protein product: CASIHRGQITEAFF.